These 14 T cell receptor beta chains were sequenced from one sample in a study of human T cells and chemical hapten exposure (dated by TCRdb to the early 2020s). Library prep was done by RACE. The data were produced on a NextSeq 500. TCRdb reworked the public reads: Q25 trimming with fastp, MiXCR clone assembly, productive beta chains retained. Identical CDR3 proteins give one entry, which carries the most common genes and DNA. The sample includes 80,000 to 100,000 distinct CDR3 sequences, with roughly a tenth observed a single time. The ten largest clones represent 1% to 1.2% of the sample. The meaning of the sample's time point label: patch test 3, about 24 weeks after DPC sensitization. The sample's treatment or condition, from its label and the paper: therapeutic diphenylcyclopropenone sensitization with weekly scalp DPC. The source was whole blood, collected in connection with sensitization to the hapten diphenylcyclopropenone (DPC). The source of these receptors is a woman younger than 45 with alopecia areata. Some clones in this sample may be carry-over from other donors' samples.

This clonotype showed up many times. V usage is TRBV6-2 or TRBV6-3 and J usage is TRBJ2-3, with TRBD2 matching 7 bases. Germline values: CDR1 MNHEY, CDR2 SVGEGT. V dropped 8 bases and J dropped 2; count of bases not matched to a gene: 13. This CDR3 is 16 amino acids long. CDR3 in amino acids: CASGPAGLADTDTQYF. The CDR3 nucleotides read TGTGCCAGCGGCCCTGCTGGGCTAGCGGACACAGATACGCAGTATTTT.

This clonotype was recorded a few times. The rearrangement links TRBV6-2 or TRBV6-3 to TRBJ2-6, with D perhaps TRBD2 (6 bases). The V end was cut by 2 bases, the J end by 2 bases, with 7 bases between. Per the germline V gene, CDR1 is MNHEY and CDR2 is SVGEGT. The CDR3 runs 15 residues. The CDR3 protein is CASSYTGAGANVLTF. CDR3 coding DNA: TGTGCCAGCAGTTACACGGGAGCTGGGGCCAACGTCCTGACTTTC.

There are many counts of this clonotype. The chain employs TRBV2 and TRBJ2-5; 7 nucleotides agree with TRBD1. V lost 4 bases to trimming and J lost 3 bases; unmatched junction nucleotides: 2. CDR3 size: 13 residues. Germline CDR1 reads SNHLY; CDR2 reads FYNNEI. For the CDR3, the DNA is TGTGCCAGCAGTGCCGACAGGGAAGAGACCCAGTACTTC. This gives the protein CASSADREETQYF.

This clonotype was seen ten or more times. This chain connects TRBV5-6 to TRBJ1-5; the D gene is possibly TRBD1 (6 bases). Trimming stripped 2 bases from V and 6 bases from J, with 15 bases between. CDR1 is SGHDT, CDR2 YYEEEE, per germline. CDR3 size: 15 residues. As DNA, the CDR3 is TGTGCCAGCAGCTTTTCTCGGGGGCGCGGTCAGCCCCAGCATTTT. Translating gives CASSFSRGRGQPQHF.

This clonotype has at least ten counts. This rearrangement joins TRBV29-1 to TRBJ2-3, with 8 positions matching TRBD1. This CDR3 has 15 amino acids. J lost 0 bases, V lost 7 bases, and 9 bases had no gene match. Germline CDR1 SQVTM, CDR2 ANQGSEA. CDR3 loop: CSAVGRGPSTDTQYF. The DNA of the CDR3 is TGCAGCGCCGTGGGCAGGGGGCCGAGCACAGATACGCAGTATTTT.

This clonotype was recorded at least ten times. This chain uses TRBV9 with TRBJ1-6, with D maybe TRBD1 (6 bases). The CDR3 is made up of 13 amino acids. CDR1 and CDR2 (germline): SGDLS, YYNGEE. V was cut by 1 base and J by 8 bases, with 7 bases left in between. CDR3 sequence: CASSVRGDSPLHF. As DNA, the CDR3 is TGTGCCAGCAGCGTAAGGGGGGATTCACCCCTCCACTTT.

Many counts were recorded for this clonotype. The rearrangement uses TRBV4-3 and TRBJ1-1, with D uncertain. V lost 1 base and J lost 4, with 7 bases in between. Germline assignment: CDR1 LGHNA and CDR2 YSLEER. CDR3 size: 13 residues. CDR3 DNA: TGCGCCAGCAGCCAAGGGGCAGGCACTGAAGCTTTCTTT. Residues: CASSQGAGTEAFF.

As regards this clonotype: This could be a read error, since a much larger clone is one nucleotide away. The conserved phenylalanine or tryptophan normally closing the CDR3 is absent here, so this likely arose from a read error. The rearrangement links TRBV19 to TRBJ2-2; TRBD2 might be the D (6 bases). Germline loops: CDR1 LNHDA, CDR2 SQIVND (reference sequence). Trimming shortened V by 5 bases and J by 2 bases, and 15 bases separated the two germline ends. CDR3 length: 16 residues. The CDR3 DNA follows: TGTGCCAGTAGTGTAACGGGACTCCGAAACACCGGGGAGCTGTTTTCT. Encoded protein: CASSVTGLRNTGELFS.

This clonotype was seen ten or more times. The rearrangement joins TRBV4-2 to TRBJ2-6; D gene uncertain. V was cut by 4 bases and J by 0 bases, with 7 bases left in between. The CDR3 sequence is 15 residues long. Germline V gene sequence: CDR1 LGHNA, CDR2 YNFKEQ. CDR3 sequence (DNA): TGTGCCAGCAGCCCCGGGCGCTCTGGGGCCAACGTCCTGACTTTC. It encodes CASSPGRSGANVLTF.

This clonotype was recorded at least ten times. The chain is built from TRBV7-6 and TRBJ2-5; D is uncertain. CDR3 length: 17 residues. Germline V lookup: CDR1 SGHVS, CDR2 FNYEAQ. Trimming shortened V by 5 bases and J by 1 base, and 20 bases separated the two germline ends. The CDR3 nucleotides are TGTGCCAGCAGCGGCACGGGTGGCGTGGGCCCCCAAGAGACCCAGTACTTC. This gives the protein CASSGTGGVGPQETQYF.

This clonotype has just a few counts. The CDR3 nucleotides read TGTGCCAGCAGCCAAGAGGCGAGCTCCTACAATGAGCAGTTCTTC. It is translated as CASSQEASSYNEQFF. The chain has TRBV3-1 and TRBJ2-1; D call uncertain. Germline values: CDR1 LGHDT, CDR2 YNNKEL (reference sequence). Trimming shortened V by 0 bases and J by 0 bases, and 6 bases separated the two germline ends. The length of the CDR3 is 15 residues.

Many counts were recorded for this clonotype. The chain uses TRBV7-7 and TRBJ1-5; D may be TRBD1 (5 bases). V lost 2 bases, J lost 3 bases, and 8 bases lay in between. Germline values: CDR1 SSHAT, CDR2 FNYEAQ (reference sequence). This CDR3 comprises 14 residues. As DNA, the CDR3 is TGTGCCAGCAGCTTATCAGGGCCCAATCAGCCCCAGCATTTT. Translated, it gives CASSLSGPNQPQHF. The full variable domain, rest sourced from reference TRBV7-7 and TRBJ1-5, is GAGVSQSPRYKVTKRGQDVTLRCDPISSHATLYWYQQALGQGPEFLTYFNYEAQPDKSGLPSDRFSAERPEGSISTLTIQRTEQRDSAMYRCASSLSGPNQPQHFGDGTRLSIL.

This clonotype was recorded many times. The rearrangement joins TRBV30 to TRBJ1-2; 7 bases are a match to TRBD1. The CDR3 is made up of 14 amino acids. The germline CDR1 and CDR2 sequences are GTSNPN and SVGIG (reference sequence). The J segment lost 4 bases and the V segment lost 1 base, leaving 6 bases of the junction unmatched. The CDR3 DNA reads as TGTGCCTGGAGTGCGCAGACAGGGAGCTATGGCTACACCTTC. As protein: CAWSAQTGSYGYTF.

This clonotype appeared many times. The rearrangement uses TRBV18 and TRBJ1-6; D not resolved. Trimming shortened V by 2 bases and J by 10 bases, and 9 bases separated the two germline ends. From germline, CDR1 is KGHSH and CDR2 LQKENI. The length of the CDR3 is 13 residues. The CDR3 coding sequence is TGTGCCAGCTCACCATTGCAAGAGTCACCCCTCCACTTT. This sequence encodes CASSPLQESPLHF.